One sample yielded the 30 T cell receptor beta chains listed below, sequenced in a study of cytomegalovirus exposure and HLA in healthy donors. The PCR employed 60 Vbeta primers together with 13 Jbeta primers. Profiling relied on immunoSEQ multiplex PCR, and the TCRdb table lists in-frame clones only, not all of them. The sample contains under 200,000 clones, approximately 82% of which appear only once. Sequencing used PBMCs. The source is a man between 45 and 60 years old in good health and CMV-seropositive.

The table lists this clone with a few counts. The rearrangement links TRBV30 to TRBJ1-3, with D maybe TRBD1 (5 bases). This CDR3 contains 14 residues. V lost 3 bases to trimming and J lost 0 bases, with 9 bases between them. Germline V CDR1 and CDR2: GTSNPN, SVGIG (reference sequence). The CDR3 here is CAWSFTGSGNTIYF. CDR3 DNA sequence: TGTGCCTGGAGCTTTACAGGCTCTGGAAACACCATATATTTT.

This clone was seen more than once but under ten times. The rearrangement links TRBV7-9 to TRBJ1-4, with D unresolved. Germline CDR1 is SEHNR and CDR2 is FQNEAQ (reference sequence). V was shortened by 1 base and J by 8 bases, with 5 bases between the two germline ends. This CDR3 comprises 12 residues. Here the CDR3 DNA reads TGTGCCAGCAGCTTAGGTCGGGAAAAACTGTTTTTT. It translates to CASSLGREKLFF.

The rearrangement joins TRBV5-6 to TRBJ2-5, with D maybe TRBD2 (5 bases). The CDR3 consists of 16 residues. The ends were cut back, 4 bases at V and 3 bases at J, with 19 bases in the middle. CDR1 is SGHDT and CDR2 is YYEEEE in the germline V gene. CDR3 residues: CASSPRSEGREETQYF. CDR3 in DNA: TGTGCCAGCAGCCCTCGTAGCGAAGGTAGGGAAGAGACCCAGTACTTC.

The chain links TRBV5-4 to TRBJ1-1, with D possibly TRBD1 on 5 matching bases. Trimming shortened V by 4 bases and J by 1 base, and 17 bases separated the two germline ends. This CDR3 has 16 amino acids. In germline, CDR1 is SGHNT, CDR2 YYREEE (reference sequence). CDR3 nucleotides: TGTGCCAGCAGCCTCCCCCGCGGCAGGGCGAACACTGAAGCTTTCTTT. Translated: CASSLPRGRANTEAFF.

This clone has just one count. The chain has TRBV7-9 and TRBJ1-2, with 7 bases lining up with TRBD1. Germline lookup yields CDR1 SEHNR and CDR2 FQNEAQ (reference sequence). The length of the CDR3 is 13 residues. The V gene end was trimmed by 3 bases and the J gene end by 8 bases; junction bases not matched to a gene: 6. The CDR3 spells CASSFGQEGGYTF. The CDR3 nucleotides are TGTGCCAGCAGCTTCGGACAGGAAGGGGGCTACACCTTC.

V gene TRBV2 combines with J gene TRBJ2-3, with TRBD2 identical over 9 bases. CDR1 is SNHLY and CDR2 is FYNNEI in the germline V gene. The CDR3 has 16 amino acids. V lost 7 bases to trimming and J lost 9 bases; unmatched junction nucleotides: 17. The CDR3 DNA reads as TGTGCCAGCATAGGACAACAAAGATTAGCGGGAGCCACGCAGTATTTT. This encodes CASIGQQRLAGATQYF.

The chain combines TRBV11-2 with TRBJ1-3; D unresolved. The CDR3 has 13 residues. V lost 2 bases, J lost 8 bases, and 10 bases lay in between. Germline values: CDR1 SGHAT, CDR2 FQNNGV. CDR3 protein: CASSLNPPDTIYF. Written as DNA, the CDR3 is TGTGCCAGCAGCTTAAACCCACCGGACACCATATATTTT.

The chain couples TRBV27 to TRBJ1-3; 8 bases match TRBD1. Losses at the gene ends were 4 bases for V and 3 bases for J; bases not matched to a gene: 2. Germline V gives CDR1 MNHEY, CDR2 SMNVEV (reference sequence). The length of the CDR3 is 14 residues. CDR3 bases: TGTGCCAGCAGTTCGACAGGGGTTGGAAACACCATATATTTT. It specifies CASSSTGVGNTIYF.

About this clone: The same CDR3 can be traced to other DNA sequences in this sample. J is TRBJ2-6 and V is TRBV18; 9 bases align to TRBD1. The trim removed 3 bases at V and 4 bases at J, leaving 10 bases unmatched. The CDR3 covers 18 residues. Germline assignment: CDR1 KGHSH and CDR2 LQKENI. As DNA, the CDR3 is TGTGCCAGCTCACCTAGGGGACAGGGATCATCCGGGGCCAACGTCCTGACTTTC. Translation gives CASSPRGQGSSGANVLTF.

This clone was counted between two and nine times. A junction end diverges from the germline sequence, so it may reflect a read error. In nucleotides, the CDR3 is TGTGCTAGCAGCTCATTGACTAGCGGGCCCCAAGAGACCCAGTACTTC. Its protein product is CASSSLTSGPQETQYF. The genes are TRBV7-7 and TRBJ2-5; TRBD2 matches at 10 bases. Germline CDR1 reads SSHAT; CDR2 reads FNYEAQ (reference sequence). The CDR3 runs to 16 residues.

Here the CDR3 DNA reads TGCGCCAGTCTACCCGCGCGGGGGGTTGGGGCCAACGTCCTGACTTTC. Amino acid sequence: CASLPARGVGANVLTF. The chain links TRBV5-1 to TRBJ2-6; 8 bases map to TRBD2. CDR1 and CDR2 (germline): SGHRS, YFSETQ. This CDR3 comprises 16 residues. V shed 8 bases and J 3 bases; nucleotides not matched to a gene: 10.

A note on this clone: The same CDR3 arises from other DNA sequences in this sample as well. This rearrangement joins TRBV11-3 to TRBJ2-1; D remains unclear. CDR3 length equals 13 residues. Germline loops: CDR1 SGHNT, CDR2 YENEEA. The V end was cut by 3 bases, the J end by 7 bases, with 10 bases between. CDR3 amino acids: CASSFPPMNEQFF. In DNA form, the CDR3 reads TGTGCCAGCAGCTTCCCCCCTATGAATGAGCAGTTCTTC. Variable domain in full (rest from reference TRBV11-3 and TRBJ2-1): EAGVVQSPRYKIIEKKQPVAFWCNPISGHNTLYWYLQNLGQGPELLIRYENEEAVDDSQLPKDRFSAERLKGVDSTLKIQPAELGDSAVYLCASSFPPMNEQFFGPGTRLTVL.

This clone was counted between two and nine times. The rearrangement joins TRBV29-1 to TRBJ2-1; 10 nucleotides align to TRBD2. CDR3 length: 16 residues. V was clipped by 1 base and J by 7 bases; unmatched bases: 10. Germline V gene lookup returns CDR1 SQVTM and CDR2 ANQGSEA. CDR3 in DNA: TGCAGCGTTGAAGGAGGCCTAGCGGGAGTTAGTAATGAGCAGTTCTTC. This translates into CSVEGGLAGVSNEQFF.

This chain connects TRBV15 to TRBJ1-5; maybe TRBD1 (5 bases). The CDR3 has 14 residues. The V and J ends lost 0 bases and 4 bases respectively, with 7 bases between them. From germline, CDR1 is LNHNV and CDR2 YYDKDF (reference sequence). The CDR3 here is CATSRDSGNQPQHF. CDR3 bases: TGTGCCACCAGCAGAGATTCAGGGAATCAGCCCCAGCATTTT.

The sample holds a few counts of this clone. The chain is built from TRBV2 and TRBJ2-7; D is perhaps TRBD1 (5 bases). Germline V gene data show CDR1 as SNHLY and CDR2 as FYNNEI. This CDR3 contains 13 residues. V lost 5 bases and J lost 2, with 10 bases in between. This CDR3 reads CASSLQDPYEQYF. For the CDR3, the DNA is TGTGCCAGCAGTCTACAGGACCCCTACGAGCAGTACTTC. Looking up the rest from reference TRBV2 and TRBJ2-7 gives the full variable domain: EPEVTQTPSHQVTQMGQEVILRCVPISNHLYFYWYRQILGQKVEFLVSFYNNEISEKSEIFDDQFSVERPDGSNFTLKIRSTKLEDSAMYFCASSLQDPYEQYFGPGTRLTVT.

The rearrangement joins TRBV6-6 to TRBJ1-5, with 8 bases lining up with TRBD1. Germline lookup yields CDR1 MNHNY and CDR2 SVGAGI (reference sequence). The CDR3 consists of 15 residues. V dropped 5 bases and J dropped 5; count of bases not matched to a gene: 8. The CDR3 nucleotides are TGTGCCAGCAGTAGGACAGGGCAGATGGATCAGCCCCAGCATTTT. Translating gives CASSRTGQMDQPQHF.

This clone was observed a handful of times. The genes are TRBV7-9 and TRBJ1-1; possibly TRBD1 for D (5 bases). The CDR3 consists of 14 residues. Trimming removed 5 bases at V and 0 bases at J, with 10 bases between. Per germline, CDR1 SEHNR and CDR2 FQNEAQ (reference sequence). CDR3: CASSTTALNTEAFF. The CDR3 nucleotides are TGTGCCAGCAGCACGACAGCCTTGAACACTGAAGCTTTCTTT.

The V gene is TRBV7-7, the J gene TRBJ2-3; D unresolved. The CDR3 loop spans 14 amino acids. CDR1 and CDR2 (germline): SSHAT, FNYEAQ (reference sequence). Trimming took 1 base from V and 8 from J, leaving 13 bases between them. The CDR3 nucleotides are TGTGCCAGCAGCTTAGATCCTAGTTCCGGTACGCAGTATTTT. Amino acids: CASSLDPSSGTQYF. The complete variable domain, with remaining parts taken from reference TRBV7-7 and TRBJ2-3, reads GAGVSQSPRYKVTKRGQDVTLRCDPISSHATLYWYQQALGQGPEFLTYFNYEAQPDKSGLPSDRFSAERPEGSISTLTIQRTEQRDSAMYRCASSLDPSSGTQYFGPGTRLTVL.

V is TRBV2 and J is TRBJ2-7, with 8 bases fitting TRBD1. The CDR3 runs 18 residues. Trimming at V came to 6 bases and at J to 3 bases, leaving 19 bases not matched to a gene. The V gene's germline CDR1 is SNHLY and CDR2 FYNNEI. The CDR3 DNA is TGTGCCAGCAGCGCCGGAGGAAGACAGGGGACGTCCCTCTACGAGCAGTACGTC. This sequence encodes CASSAGGRQGTSLYEQYV.

This clone was found many times. V is TRBV7-6 and J is TRBJ2-2; TRBD1 aligns across 10 bases. CDR1 is SGHVS, CDR2 FNYEAQ, per germline. Unmatched junction bases numbered 7, after V lost 5 bases and J lost 1 base. The CDR3 has 17 amino acids. Here the CDR3 DNA reads TGTGCCAGCAGCCTGCCGACAGGGGGCGAGAACACCGGGGAGCTGTTTTTT. Translation: CASSLPTGGENTGELFF.

The chain combines TRBV25-1 with TRBJ1-4, with D unclear. The CDR3 runs 14 residues. Trimming stripped 2 bases from V and 4 bases from J, with 8 bases between. Germline V gives CDR1 MGHDK, CDR2 SYGVNS. In DNA, the CDR3 is TGTGCCAGCAGTGAAGTGCGGTATAATGAAAAACTGTTTTTT. Protein sequence: CASSEVRYNEKLFF.

The V gene is TRBV7-3, the J gene TRBJ1-4; tentative D call: TRBD1 (6 bases). Germline lookup yields CDR1 SGHTA and CDR2 FQGTGA. Trimming stripped 5 bases from V and 2 bases from J, with 18 bases between. The CDR3 covers 17 residues. CDR3 sequence: CASSPHPRGATNEKLFF. CDR3 nucleotide sequence: TGTGCCAGCAGCCCCCACCCCAGGGGCGCGACTAATGAAAAACTGTTTTTT. Drawing the rest from reference TRBV7-3 and TRBJ1-4, the complete variable domain is GAGVSQTPSNKVTEKGKYVELRCDPISGHTALYWYRQSLGQGPEFLIYFQGTGAADDSGLPNDRFFAVRPEGSVSTLKIQRTERGDSAVYLCASSPHPRGATNEKLFFGSGTQLSVL.

The gene calls are TRBV6-1 and TRBJ2-7; D may be TRBD2 (7 bases). In germline, CDR1 is MNHNS, CDR2 SASEGT. V lost 1 base and J lost 2, with 18 bases in between. The CDR3 spans 17 residues. CDR3: CASSEGVGGGGTYEQYF. In DNA, the CDR3 is TGTGCCAGCAGTGAAGGAGTAGGAGGCGGGGGCACCTACGAGCAGTACTTC.

The V call is TRBV5-4, the J call TRBJ1-1; tentatively, D is TRBD1 (5 bases). V lost 4 bases, J lost 0 bases, and 13 bases lay in between. CDR3 length: 15 amino acids. The V gene's germline CDR1 is SGHNT and CDR2 YYREEE (reference sequence). CDR3 loop: CASSPGGTLNTEAFF. CDR3 DNA sequence: TGTGCCAGCAGCCCCGGGGGGACGTTGAACACTGAAGCTTTCTTT.

The chain uses TRBV9 and TRBJ1-2; D is perhaps TRBD1 (6 bases). The CDR3 length is 17 residues. Trimming removed 0 bases from V and 2 bases from J, with 17 bases in between. Germline V gene data show CDR1 as SGDLS and CDR2 as YYNGEE. The CDR3 loop is CASSVEGRTVGNYGYTF. The CDR3 DNA follows: TGTGCCAGCAGCGTAGAAGGCAGGACAGTAGGAAACTATGGCTACACCTTC.

The chain carries TRBV15 and TRBJ2-3; 7 nucleotides align to TRBD2. Trimming removed 0 bases from V and 6 bases from J; junction bases left unmatched: 18. The CDR3 loop spans 19 amino acids. The germline V gene has CDR1 LNHNV and CDR2 YYDKDF (reference sequence). The DNA for the CDR3 is TGTGCCACCAGCAGAGATCGGAGGAGGGCGGGAGCGGCTGCGGATACGCAGTATTTT. As protein: CATSRDRRRAGAAADTQYF. Drawing the rest from reference TRBV15 and TRBJ2-3, the complete variable domain is DAMVIQNPRYQVTQFGKPVTLSCSQTLNHNVMYWYQQKSSQAPKLLFHYYDKDFNNEADTPDNFQSRRPNTSFCFLDIRSPGLGDTAMYLCATSRDRRRAGAAADTQYFGPGTRLTVL.

The gene calls are TRBV9 and TRBJ2-3; no firm D call. CDR3 length equals 14 residues. Between the trimmed V and J ends, which lost 0 bases and 2 bases, there was a span of 7 bases. Germline loops: CDR1 SGDLS, CDR2 YYNGEE. Written as DNA, the CDR3 is TGTGCCAGCAGCGTAGAGAGTTTCACAGATACGCAGTATTTT. Translating gives CASSVESFTDTQYF.

The V and J genes are TRBV5-6 and TRBJ2-7; D gene ambiguous. Per germline, CDR1 SGHDT and CDR2 YYEEEE. The CDR3 loop spans 11 amino acids. The V and J ends lost 4 bases and 7 bases respectively, with 9 bases between them. The CDR3 here is CASSTIGEQYV. CDR3 DNA: TGTGCCAGCAGCACCATTGGGGAGCAGTACGTC.

This clone was observed once. The chain joins TRBV5-1 to TRBJ2-7; 7 bases agree with TRBD1. J gave up 2 bases and V 4 bases, and 9 bases lay outside the gene matches. Germline V gene data show CDR1 as SGHRS and CDR2 as YFSETQ. The CDR3 length is 15 residues. This chain's CDR3 is CASSPAGTEAYEQYF. CDR3 nucleotides: TGCGCCAGCAGCCCAGCCGGGACAGAGGCCTACGAGCAGTACTTC.

This chain links TRBV6-5 with TRBJ2-3; D is perhaps TRBD2 (5 bases). V was trimmed by 0 bases and J by 6 bases, leaving 7 bases between them. CDR1 is MNHEY and CDR2 is SVGAGI in the germline V gene. CDR3 length: 13 amino acids. The CDR3 spells CASSYSERDTQYF. The CDR3 DNA reads as TGTGCCAGCAGTTACTCGGAGCGGGATACGCAGTATTTT.